This T cell receptor (beta chain) was profiled in a study of Ad26.COV2.S vaccination and SARS-CoV-2 variants. The overall study: Enrollment placed the donor in the COV1001 Ad26.COV2.S trial arm. Once or twice, 56 days apart, Ad26.COV2.S was delivered intramuscularly. Notes on the study in general: TCR breadth and depth estimates may have understated total T cell responses.

This clone was seen a handful of times. Antigen unknown. Deletions cut 6 bases from V and 11 bases from J, with 13 bases between. The CDR3 has 11 residues. Described treatment: around 19 received Ad26.COV2.S at low or high dose, single or two shots; several received placebo; per-sample allocation not given. Collection of samples fell on day 63 after the first vaccine or placebo injection. The vaccine delivered Wuhan-strain SARS-CoV-2 spike through an Ad26 vector. Some clones are missing from TCRdb's copy, which holds only in-frame ones; the method was immunoSEQ multiplex PCR. The sample includes a few hundred thousand clones, 83% of them seen just once.

This receptor was obtained from a person between 18 and 65 years old who received the Ad26.COV2.S COVID-19 vaccine or a placebo. The sequencing used peripheral blood, collected in a trial of Ad26.COV2.S vaccine versus placebo. This chain links TRBV12-3 or TRBV12-4 with TRBJ1-1; D is uncertain. The CDR3 loop is CASSRNRGAFF. CDR3 DNA sequence: TGTGCCAGCAGCCGAAATAGAGGGGCTTTCTTT.